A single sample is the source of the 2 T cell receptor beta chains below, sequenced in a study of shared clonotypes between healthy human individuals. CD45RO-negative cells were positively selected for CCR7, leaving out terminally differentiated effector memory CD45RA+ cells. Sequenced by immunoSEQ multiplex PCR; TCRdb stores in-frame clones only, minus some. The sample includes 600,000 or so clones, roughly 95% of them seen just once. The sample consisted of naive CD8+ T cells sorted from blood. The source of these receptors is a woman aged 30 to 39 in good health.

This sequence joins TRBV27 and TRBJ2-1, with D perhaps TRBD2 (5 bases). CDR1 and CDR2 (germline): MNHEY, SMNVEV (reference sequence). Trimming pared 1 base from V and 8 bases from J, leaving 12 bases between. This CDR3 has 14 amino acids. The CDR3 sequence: CASSLLPRRDEQFF. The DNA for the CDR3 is TGTGCCAGCAGTTTATTGCCTCGGCGGGATGAGCAGTTCTTC.

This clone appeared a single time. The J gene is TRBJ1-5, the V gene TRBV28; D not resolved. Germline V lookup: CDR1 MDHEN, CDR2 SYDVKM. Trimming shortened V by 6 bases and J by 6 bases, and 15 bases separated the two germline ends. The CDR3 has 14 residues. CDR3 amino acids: CASRLIEGTQPQHF. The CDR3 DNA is TGTGCCAGCAGACTGATCGAGGGAACTCAGCCCCAGCATTTT.